This T cell receptor beta chain was sequenced during a study of human T cells and chemical hapten exposure. Time point in this sample: patch test 3, about 24 weeks after DPC sensitization. The treatment here: therapeutic diphenylcyclopropenone sensitization with weekly scalp DPC. Within the library, unique molecular identifiers were attached to each individual cDNA molecule. Authors' methods: Counting gave a median of approximately 97,000 TCRs per sample, with values ranging from about 20,000 to 750,000. MiXCR, applied by TCRdb to the RACE reads, yields one record per CDR3 protein. The V and J calls were not made by the authors but by TCRdb's processing. Found here are 62,000 or so distinct CDR3 sequences, 9.5% to 12% of them singletons; the top ten hold about 2.3%. Note on this clonotype: The antigen is undetermined. A much larger clone sits a single nucleotide away, making a read error possible.

Overall study findings and caveats: No change in TCRs above 1 in 1000 frequency was produced by DPC sensitization. Expanded TCRs produced significantly more large CDR3 similarity clusters than controls did.

This receptor was obtained from a woman aged 25-40 years with alopecia areata. Some clones in this sample may be carry-over from other donors' samples. The source material was whole blood, sampled in connection with sensitization to the hapten diphenylcyclopropenone (DPC).

In nucleotides, the CDR3 is TGTGCCAGCAGAGGCACAGGGGTGGTGGGAAACACCATATATTTT. It encodes CASRGTGVVGNTIYF. The chain has TRBV6-5 and TRBJ1-3; 7 bases fit TRBD1. This CDR3 has 15 amino acids. Germline CDR1 and CDR2: MNHEY and SVGAGI. V shed 6 bases and J 4 bases; nucleotides not matched to a gene: 9.